The present TCR beta chain was sequenced within a study of T-cell memory formation after mild COVID-19. Across the whole study: TCR clusters mostly belonged to single donors. Findings and limits, study-wide: Some SARS-CoV-2-responding clones were already detected in memory before infection.

This CDR3 has 15 residues. V gave up 2 bases and J gave up 6 bases, with 15 bases separating them. Germline V lookup: CDR1 MNHEY, CDR2 SVGEGT. TCR alpha and TCR beta cDNA libraries with sample barcodes and UMIs came from 5'RACE using constant-segment primers. TCRdb processed the 5' RACE reads anew with MiXCR; each CDR3 protein has one entry. The profile shows 50,000 to 60,000 distinct CDR3 sequences, 28% of them singletons. Remarks on this clonotype: Its antigen is unidentified.

J is TRBJ2-3 and V is TRBV6-2 or TRBV6-3; possible D gene TRBD2, 6 bases. This TCR came from a man aged 18 to 29 who had mild COVID-19 (a few samples of this study predate the infection). Cell type and time point are not known. The sequencing input was PBMCs or a T cell subset sorted from them (not recorded which). The CDR3 DNA reads as TGTGCCAGCAGTTACACAGCTACGGGACTTGATACGCAGTATTTT. This gives the protein CASSYTATGLDTQYF.